This record covers a single T cell receptor (beta chain). What it binds is not known. The PCR was carried out with 60 Vbeta primers and 13 Jbeta primers. Authors' processing steps: Later reanalysis found 80 million or so unique TCR beta chains, around 10 million of them shared. Sequencing used immunoSEQ multiplex PCR; TCRdb keeps in-frame clones, though not all of them. V and J calls and clone size are given by that table; D and trimming were obtained from the DNA. The repertoire has 150,000 to 200,000 clones, 84% of them found once; the top ten carry about 1.3%. This record comes from a study of cytomegalovirus exposure and HLA in healthy donors. Germline V CDR1 and CDR2: SGDLS, YYNGEE. V was pared by 4 bases and J by 7 bases, with 7 bases of the junction left unmatched. The CDR3 is made up of 14 amino acids. Study conclusions and caveats: CMV antigen specificity of three CMV-associated chains was confirmed in vitro. The number of N-insertions in an Asian-associated ancestry cluster was reportedly below the approximately 700-donor mean in a later analysis. Follow-up analysis later connected one missense variant in DCLRE1C with trimming of TCR beta V- and J-genes.

The receptor was derived from a girl aged 2 to 10 in good health and CMV-seropositive. The chain links TRBV9 to TRBJ2-1; the match to TRBD1 covers 8 bases. Source material: PBMCs. CDR3 sequence: CASSTRQGWNEQFF. The DNA for the CDR3 is TGTGCCAGCAGCACGAGACAGGGGTGGAATGAGCAGTTCTTC.